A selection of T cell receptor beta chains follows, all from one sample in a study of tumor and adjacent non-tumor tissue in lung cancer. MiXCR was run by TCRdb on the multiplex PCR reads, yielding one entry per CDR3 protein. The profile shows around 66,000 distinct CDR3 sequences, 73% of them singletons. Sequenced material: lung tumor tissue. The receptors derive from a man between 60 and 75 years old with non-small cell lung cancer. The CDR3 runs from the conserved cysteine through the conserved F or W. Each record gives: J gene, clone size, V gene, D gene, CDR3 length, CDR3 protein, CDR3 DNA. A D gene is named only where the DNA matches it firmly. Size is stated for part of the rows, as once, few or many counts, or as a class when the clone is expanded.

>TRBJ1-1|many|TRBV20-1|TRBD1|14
CSARFGQGSTEAFF
TGCAGTGCTAGATTTGGACAGGGATCCACTGAAGCTTTCTTT
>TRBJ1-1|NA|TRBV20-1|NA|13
CSARTGQDTEAFF
TGCAGTGCTAGAACGGGACAAGATACTGAAGCTTTCTTC
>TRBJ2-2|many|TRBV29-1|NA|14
CSVGRGAVAGELFF
TGCAGCGTTGGTCGCGGGGCGGTCGCCGGGGAGCTGTTTTTT
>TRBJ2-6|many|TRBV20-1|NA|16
CSARDHNISGANVLTF
TGCAGTGCTAGAGATCATAATATCTCTGGGGCCAACGTCCTGACTTTC
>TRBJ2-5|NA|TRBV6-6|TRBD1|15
CASSYRDRGRETHYF
TGTGCCAGCAGTTACCGGGACAGGGGCAGAGAGACCCACTACTTC
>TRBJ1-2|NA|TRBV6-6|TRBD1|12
CVMRGPFYGYTF
TGTGTCATGAGGGGGCCCTTCTATGGCTACACCTTC
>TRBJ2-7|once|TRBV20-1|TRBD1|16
CSVTSLWDRCWDEQKF
TGCAGTGTTACCTCGCTCTGGGACAGGTGTTGGGACGAGCAGAAGTTC
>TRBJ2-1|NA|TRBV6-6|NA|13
CASRAGVEETQFF
TGCGCCAGCCGAGCAGGGGTGGAAGAGACCCAGTTCTTC
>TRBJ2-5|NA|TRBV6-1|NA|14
CASSGLHRGGTQYF
TGTGCCAGCAGTGGACTCCATAGGGGCGGGACCCAGTACTTC
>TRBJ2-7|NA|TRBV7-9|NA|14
CASSSPGNIYEQYF
TGTGCCAGCAGCTCCCCCGGGAACATCTACGAGCAGTACTTC
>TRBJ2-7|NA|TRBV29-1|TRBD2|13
CSVVRESSYKQYF
TGCAGCGTTGTGCGGGAGAGCTCTTACAAGCAGTACTTC
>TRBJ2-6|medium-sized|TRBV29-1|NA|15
CSVAGLDAGANVLTF
TGCAGCGTGGCGGGGTTAGATGCTGGGGCCAACGTCCTGACTTTC
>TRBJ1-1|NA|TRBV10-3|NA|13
CAISESQEIEAFF
TGTGCCATCAGTGAGAGCCAGGAGATTGAAGCTTTCTTT
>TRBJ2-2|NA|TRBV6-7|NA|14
CASSGTSFTGELFF
TGTGCCAGCTCCGGGACCTCTTTCACCGGGGAGCTGTTTTTT
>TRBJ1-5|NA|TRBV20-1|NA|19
CSAEGAGILSWYSNQPQHF
TGCAGTGCTGAGGGCGCCGGGATACTGAGCTGGTATAGCAATCAACCCCAGCATTTT
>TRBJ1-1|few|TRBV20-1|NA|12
CSARDRDNEAFF
TGCAGTGCGCGGGACCGGGACAATGAAGCTTTCTTT
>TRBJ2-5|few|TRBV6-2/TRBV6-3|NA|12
CDSSPSDETQYF
TGTGACAGCTCACCCAGCGACGAGACACAGTACTTC
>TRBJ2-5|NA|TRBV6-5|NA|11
CASWSLESQYF
TGTGCCAGCTGGTCATTAGAGAGCCAGTACTTC
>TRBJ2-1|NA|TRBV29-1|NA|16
CSVVFWGWVGRNGQFF
TGCAGCGTTGTCTTCTGGGGGTGGGTGGGACGGAATGGGCAATTCTTC
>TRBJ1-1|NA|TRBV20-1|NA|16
CSARDVRASINTESFF
TGCAGTGCTAGAGATGTCAGAGCGTCTATTAACACTGAATCTTTCTTT